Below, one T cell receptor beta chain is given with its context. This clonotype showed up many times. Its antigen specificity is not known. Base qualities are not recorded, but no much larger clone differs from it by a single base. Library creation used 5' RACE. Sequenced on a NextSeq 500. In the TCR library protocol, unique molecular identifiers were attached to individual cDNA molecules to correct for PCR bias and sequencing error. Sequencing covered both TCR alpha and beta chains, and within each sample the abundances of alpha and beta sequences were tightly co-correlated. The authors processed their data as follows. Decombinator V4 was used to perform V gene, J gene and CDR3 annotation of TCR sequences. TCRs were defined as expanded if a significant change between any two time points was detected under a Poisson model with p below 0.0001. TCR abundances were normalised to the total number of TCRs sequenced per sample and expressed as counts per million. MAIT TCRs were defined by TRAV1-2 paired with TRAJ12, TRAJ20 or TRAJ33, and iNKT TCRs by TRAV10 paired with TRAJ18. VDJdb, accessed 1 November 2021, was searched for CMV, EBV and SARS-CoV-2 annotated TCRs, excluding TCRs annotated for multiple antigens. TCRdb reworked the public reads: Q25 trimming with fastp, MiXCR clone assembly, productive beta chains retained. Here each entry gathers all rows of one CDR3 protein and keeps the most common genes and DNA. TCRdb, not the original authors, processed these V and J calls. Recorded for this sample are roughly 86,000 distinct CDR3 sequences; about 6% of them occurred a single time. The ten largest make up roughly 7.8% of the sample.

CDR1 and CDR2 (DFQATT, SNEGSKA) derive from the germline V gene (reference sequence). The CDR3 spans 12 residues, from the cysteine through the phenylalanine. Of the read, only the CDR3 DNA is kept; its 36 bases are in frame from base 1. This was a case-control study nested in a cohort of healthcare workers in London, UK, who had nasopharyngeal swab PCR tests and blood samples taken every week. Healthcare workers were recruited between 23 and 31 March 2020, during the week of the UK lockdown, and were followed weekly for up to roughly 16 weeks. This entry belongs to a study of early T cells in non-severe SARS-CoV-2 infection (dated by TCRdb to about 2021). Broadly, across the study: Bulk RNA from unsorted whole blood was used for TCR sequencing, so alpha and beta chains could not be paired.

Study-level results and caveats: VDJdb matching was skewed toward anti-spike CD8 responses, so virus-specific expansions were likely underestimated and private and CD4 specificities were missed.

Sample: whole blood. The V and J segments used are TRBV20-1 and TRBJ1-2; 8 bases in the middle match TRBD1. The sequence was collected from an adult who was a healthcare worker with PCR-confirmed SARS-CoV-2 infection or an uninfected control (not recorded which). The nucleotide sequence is TGCAGCCCCGGACAGGGAAGCTATGGCTACACCTTC. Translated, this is CSPGQGSYGYTF.